Sequencing of this T cell receptor beta chain was carried out in a study of blood T cell repertoires in COVID-19. About the study: The samples span acute and convalescent COVID-19 from the United States, Italy and Spain.

The study drew participants aged about 18 to 89 years from about two dozen US areas. Self-reported history from a screening survey and questionnaire set each donor's cohort. The CDR3 runs to 14 residues. V was clipped by 8 bases and J by 3 bases; unmatched bases: 10. Germline assignment: CDR1 MNHEY and CDR2 SVGAGI. Authors' analysis steps: Counts of nucleated cells, estimated from reference gene primer amplification, were obtained. Data came from immunoSEQ multiplex PCR; TCRdb stores just in-frame clones and leaves some out. Clone size and V and J calls were adopted from that table, with D and trimming inferred from the DNA. The sample has about 300,000 clones; nearly 90% are singletons.

This receptor was obtained from a woman between 45 and 60 years old who had been exposed to COVID-19. The rearrangement links TRBV6-5 to TRBJ2-7; 7 bases are shared with TRBD2. Sequencing was done on a sample of PBMCs or T cells enriched from blood (not recorded which). CDR3 DNA: TGTGCCAGCGAACGAGGGGAGGGTGTCTACGAGCAGTACTTC. Its translation: CASERGEGVYEQYF.